The next 10 T cell receptor beta chains were all read from a single sample in a study of shared clonotypes between healthy human individuals. This table comes from immunoSEQ multiplex PCR, and its TCRdb copy is limited to in-frame clones, with some not included. The sample holds roughly 2,000,000 clones, over 85% seen once. As defined, naive CD8 cells were CD45RO-negative and positively selected for CCR7, with terminally differentiated effector memory CD45RA+ cells excluded. Source material: naive CD8+ T cells sorted from blood. The receptors shown here come from a man between 18 and 29 years old in good health.

Points on this clone: Other DNA sequences from this sample encode an identical CDR3 as well. The genes are TRBV5-1 and TRBJ2-7; a possible D gene is TRBD1 (7 bases). The CDR3 totals 14 residues. Germline V CDR1 and CDR2: SGHRS, YFSETQ. The V gene lost 3 bases and the J gene lost 3 bases, with 13 bases spanning the gap. The CDR3 nucleotides are TGCGCCAGCAGCTGGGGCGGGGACAGCTACGAGCAGTACTTC. Its translation is CASSWGGDSYEQYF.

The chain recombines TRBV7-9 with TRBJ2-1, with D possibly matching TRBD2 (7 bases). The CDR3 is 17 residues long. V lost 1 base to trimming and J lost 7 bases, with 20 bases between them. The germline V gene encodes CDR1 SEHNR and CDR2 FQNEAQ (reference sequence). CDR3 sequence: CASSLVGEGEWRNEQFF. CDR3 DNA: TGTGCCAGCAGCTTAGTCGGGGAGGGGGAGTGGCGTAATGAGCAGTTCTTC. The complete variable domain, with remaining parts taken from reference TRBV7-9 and TRBJ2-1, reads DTGVSQNPRHKITKRGQNVTFRCDPISEHNRLYWYRQTLGQGPEFLTYFQNEAQLEKSRLLSDRFSAERPKGSFSTLEIQRTEQGDSAMYLCASSLVGEGEWRNEQFFGPGTRLTVL.

CDR3: CASSQLTGGRPGTGELFF. In nucleotides, the CDR3 is TGCGCCAGCAGCCAGTTGACAGGGGGTCGACCGGGCACCGGGGAGCTGTTTTTT. The genes are TRBV4-3 and TRBJ2-2; 9 nucleotides align to TRBD1. Trimming removed 3 bases from V and 4 bases from J; junction bases left unmatched: 12. Per the germline V gene, CDR1 is LGHNA and CDR2 is YSLEER. This CDR3 is built from 18 residues.

In its sample, this clone was seen once. This sequence joins TRBV4-2 and TRBJ1-5; 8 nucleotides align to TRBD1. V gave up 0 bases and J gave up 5 bases; unmatched junction bases: 12. This CDR3 has 18 residues. Germline V gene data show CDR1 as LGHNA and CDR2 as YNFKEQ. The CDR3 bases are TGTGCCAGCAGCCAAGACCATACAGGGGGACCCCTCCATCAGCCCCAGCATTTT. Amino acid sequence: CASSQDHTGGPLHQPQHF.

This rearrangement joins TRBV2 to TRBJ2-5; D perhaps matches TRBD1 (6 bases). This CDR3 is 17 amino acids long. Germline CDR1 reads SNHLY; CDR2 reads FYNNEI. V dropped 7 bases and J dropped 2 bases, with 23 bases sitting between them. Here the CDR3 reads CASNGPSGQRGQETQYF. In nucleotides, the CDR3 is TGTGCCAGCAATGGCCCTTCTGGACAGCGCGGGCAAGAGACCCAGTACTTC.

The chain is built from TRBV14 and TRBJ2-7; maybe TRBD2 (5 bases). Looked up from germline, CDR1 is SGHDN and CDR2 is FVKESK. V was pared by 4 bases and J by 3 bases, with 10 bases between. CDR3 length: 13 residues. The CDR3 DNA sequence: TGTGCCAGCAGCCCCGGAGGAGACTACGAGCAGTACTTC. It yields the protein CASSPGGDYEQYF.

V is TRBV4-3 and J is TRBJ2-1, with TRBD2 matching over 9 bases. The CDR3 has 13 amino acids. V was clipped by 4 bases and J by 10 bases; unmatched bases: 5. Per germline, CDR1 LGHNA and CDR2 YSLEER. CDR3 coding DNA: TGCGCCAGCAGCCTCGGGCTAGCGGGGGAGCAGTTCTTC. Translated, it gives CASSLGLAGEQFF.

A single count supports this clone. The sample carries other DNA sequences with the same CDR3. This chain links TRBV13 with TRBJ2-1, with D maybe TRBD1 (6 bases). V lost 1 base, J lost 5 bases, and 6 bases lay in between. CDR1 and CDR2 (germline): PRHDT, FYEKMQ (reference sequence). This CDR3 comprises 13 residues. CDR3 bases: TGTGCCAGCAGCTTAGACAGGGACAATGAGCAGTTCTTC. Its translation: CASSLDRDNEQFF.

CDR3 residues: CASSPITTSTDTQYF. The DNA of the CDR3 is TGCGCCAGCAGCCCCATCACGACTAGCACAGATACGCAGTATTTT. This rearrangement joins TRBV4-1 to TRBJ2-3; D call uncertain. Germline assignment: CDR1 MGHRA and CDR2 YSYEKL. The CDR3 covers 15 residues. With 4 bases removed from V and 0 bases from J, the gap between germline ends came to 11 bases.

The chain employs TRBV4-3 and TRBJ1-2; TRBD1 agrees at 7 bases. The CDR3 consists of 14 residues. J was trimmed by 8 bases and V by 0 bases; bases with no gene match: 6. Germline-derived CDR1 and CDR2 are LGHNA and YSLEER. The CDR3 sequence: CASSQDEGARGYTF. CDR3 DNA sequence: TGCGCCAGCAGCCAAGATGAGGGGGCCCGCGGCTACACCTTC.